Below are 25 T cell receptor beta chains sequenced from a single sample in a study of T-cell reconstitution after alpha-beta-depleted transplantation in children. Preparation of the TCRbeta library was carried out with unique molecular identifiers. Via MiXCR, TCRdb re-called the PCR reads, giving one row per CDR3 protein. The sample holds approximately 200,000 distinct CDR3 sequences, more than 14% seen once. The sample here was PBMCs from the stem cell graft donor, taken from the stem cell graft. The receptors were sampled from a human donor who donated a stem cell graft to a child with acute lymphoblastic leukemia.

This clonotype showed up many times. The chain uses TRBV20-1 and TRBJ2-1; 13 nucleotides agree with TRBD2. CDR3 length equals 13 residues. Germline CDR1 DFQATT, CDR2 SNEGSKA (reference sequence). The V and J ends lost 6 bases and 7 bases, in that order; junction bases with no gene match: 3. CDR3 in DNA: TGCAGTGCAGGGACTAGCGGGACGAATGAGCAGTTCTTC. This gives the protein CSAGTSGTNEQFF.

This clonotype has a count of ten or more. This chain links TRBV5-1 with TRBJ2-7, with D unresolved. The CDR3 runs to 16 residues. Germline CDR1 and CDR2: SGHRS and YFSETQ. V was trimmed by 0 bases and J by 3 bases, leaving 16 bases between them. The CDR3 DNA sequence: TGCGCCAGCAGCTTGGCCGAAGGCGTGTTCAGCTACGAGCAGTACTTC. As protein: CASSLAEGVFSYEQYF.

Ten or more counts support this clonotype. The chain has TRBV6-2 or TRBV6-3 and TRBJ1-1; the D gene is possibly TRBD1 (6 bases). This CDR3 has 16 residues. Germline assignment: CDR1 MNHEY and CDR2 SVGEGT. Trimming pared 0 bases from V and 2 bases from J, leaving 13 bases between. As DNA, the CDR3 is TGTGCCAGCAGTTACTCTACAGGGTCTCTCAACACTGAAGCTTTCTTT. It codes for CASSYSTGSLNTEAFF.

This clonotype was seen repeatedly, ten times or more. CDR3 DNA sequence: TGCAGTGCTAGAGATCTCGGGACTTACTCTACAGATACGCAGTATTTT. Protein: CSARDLGTYSTDTQYF. The chain employs TRBV20-1 and TRBJ2-3; possible D gene TRBD2, 6 bases. V was clipped by 0 bases and J by 3 bases, with 16 bases between them. CDR1 DFQATT and CDR2 SNEGSKA come from the germline V gene (reference sequence). There are 16 residues in the CDR3.

This clonotype has a handful of counts. This chain uses TRBV20-1 with TRBJ2-1; 11 bases agree with TRBD2. The CDR3 is 24 amino acids. The V segment lost 2 bases and the J segment 6 bases; nucleotides outside the gene matches: 33. In germline, CDR1 is DFQATT, CDR2 SNEGSKA (reference sequence). CDR3 sequence (DNA): TGCAGTGCTAGATCGGGGGGAATAGCGGGAGGGCGAGCGGGCGGGCGACCCTACCTCAATGAGCAGTTCTTC. Encoded protein: CSARSGGIAGGRAGGRPYLNEQFF.

Only a few counts were recorded for this clonotype. The V and J genes are TRBV12-3 or TRBV12-4 and TRBJ2-7; D is perhaps TRBD1 (5 bases). Trimming shortened V by 3 bases and J by 3 bases, and 12 bases separated the two germline ends. The CDR3 has 14 amino acids. The DNA of the CDR3 is TGTGCCAGCAGTTTCCAGGGCCCGAACTACGAGCAGTACTTC. Protein sequence: CASSFQGPNYEQYF.

This clonotype has ten or more counts. The chain uses TRBV7-6 and TRBJ1-1; maybe TRBD1 (5 bases). V lost 5 bases and J lost 6, with 13 bases in between. Germline CDR1 SGHVS, CDR2 FNYEAQ. The CDR3 consists of 13 residues. The CDR3 nucleotides are TGTGCCAGCAGCCAGGGACGATTCGCTGAAGCTTTCTTT. Amino acids: CASSQGRFAEAFF.

Details on this clonotype: A much larger clone lies one base from this, so it may be a read error. The chain joins TRBV6-1 to TRBJ2-3; D is unclear. The CDR3 loop spans 14 amino acids. Germline loops: CDR1 MNHNS, CDR2 SASEGT. The germline V and J ends were trimmed by 6 bases and 0 bases, with 10 bases remaining between them. The CDR3 DNA reads TGTGCCAGCAGCCGGTCAGAGAGCACAGATACGCAGTATTTT. It encodes CASSRSESTDTQYF.

Many counts were recorded for this clonotype. The chain employs TRBV10-3 and TRBJ1-5, with D unclear. Germline V gene lookup returns CDR1 ENHRY and CDR2 SYGVKD. This CDR3 comprises 14 residues. V gave up 3 bases and J gave up 1 base, with 7 bases separating them. CDR3 DNA: TGTGCCATCAGTGAACTGGTGAGCAATCAGCCCCAGCATTTT. This codes for CAISELVSNQPQHF.

This clonotype was seen repeatedly, ten times or more. J is TRBJ2-3 and V is TRBV29-1; D is uncertain. CDR1 and CDR2 from the germline V gene are SQVTM and ANQGSEA. This CDR3 has 13 amino acids. V was trimmed by 8 bases and J by 4 bases, leaving 16 bases between them. CDR3 in DNA: TGCAGCTCCCCGGGTAGCAGGTCAGATACGCAGTATTTT. Its protein is CSSPGSRSDTQYF.

The chain joins TRBV12-3 or TRBV12-4 to TRBJ2-1; D is unclear. V lost 8 bases to trimming and J lost 8 bases, with 16 bases between them. This CDR3 region has 13 residues. The CDR3 DNA sequence: TGTGCCAGCCGACGGGCGGCTCCGGATGAGCAGTTCTTC. It specifies CASRRAAPDEQFF.

This clonotype was recorded many times. The chain employs TRBV6-6 and TRBJ2-5; tentative D call: TRBD1 (6 bases). In germline, CDR1 is MNHNY, CDR2 SVGAGI (reference sequence). The CDR3 spans 13 residues. Between the trimmed V and J ends, which lost 5 bases and 1 base, there was a span of 8 bases. CDR3 region: CASSRGSQETQYF. The CDR3 DNA reads as TGTGCCAGCAGTAGGGGGAGCCAAGAGACCCAGTACTTC.

The chain couples TRBV7-2 to TRBJ2-5, with 10 bases matching TRBD1. Germline CDR1 and CDR2: SGHTA and FQGNSA. V shed 0 bases and J 3 bases; nucleotides not matched to a gene: 13. The length of the CDR3 is 19 residues. For the CDR3, the DNA is TGTGCCAGCAGCTTAGCCCCGCTTCGGACAGGGGGACCTGAAGAGACCCAGTACTTC. It translates to CASSLAPLRTGGPEETQYF.

This clonotype came up many times. The rearrangement links TRBV29-1 to TRBJ2-2, with D perhaps matching TRBD1 or TRBD2 (5 bases each). This CDR3 comprises 14 residues. The V and J ends lost 6 bases and 0 bases respectively, with 11 bases between them. Germline loops: CDR1 SQVTM, CDR2 ANQGSEA. The CDR3 coding sequence is TGCAGCGTGGGACGGACGGCGAACACCGGGGAGCTGTTTTTT. This sequence encodes CSVGRTANTGELFF.

This clonotype came up many times. This sequence joins TRBV5-1 and TRBJ2-2; 9 positions agree with TRBD2. Per the germline V gene, CDR1 is SGHRS and CDR2 is YFSETQ. V gave up 3 bases and J gave up 3 bases; unmatched junction bases: 3. The CDR3 has 15 residues. The DNA for the CDR3 is TGCGCCAGCAGCTGGGGACTAGCCGACACCGGGGAGCTGTTTTTT. Its translation: CASSWGLADTGELFF.

Ten or more counts support this clonotype. This chain links TRBV7-9 with TRBJ2-1; D is undetermined. Germline CDR1 SEHNR, CDR2 FQNEAQ (reference sequence). The V and J ends lost 1 base and 6 bases respectively, with 13 bases between them. The CDR3 sequence is 15 residues long. For the CDR3, the DNA is TGTGCCAGCAGCTTAGATTTTTCGATGGGCAATGAGCAGTTCTTC. Translation: CASSLDFSMGNEQFF.

This clonotype was counted ten times or more. The V call is TRBV28, the J call TRBJ1-2, with D maybe TRBD1 (5 bases). CDR1 is MDHEN, CDR2 SYDVKM, per germline. Trimming removed 6 bases at V and 6 bases at J, with 11 bases between. The CDR3 covers 12 residues. The CDR3 protein is CASRPTANGYTF. For the CDR3, the DNA is TGTGCCAGCAGGCCGACAGCAAATGGCTACACCTTC.

Comment on this clonotype: A single base separates this from a much larger clone, so it may be a read error. In DNA form, the CDR3 reads TGCAGTGCTAGAGATCGGGCGGTTTGGTCCTACGAGCACTACTTC. Encoded protein: CSARDRAVWSYEHYF. The chain combines TRBV20-1 with TRBJ2-7; no firm D call. Germline-derived CDR1 and CDR2 are DFQATT and SNEGSKA (reference sequence). The CDR3 has 15 residues.

This clonotype was recorded at least ten times. The gene calls are TRBV6-1 and TRBJ2-7; D is uncertain. The germline V gene has CDR1 MNHNS and CDR2 SASEGT. CDR3 length: 15 amino acids. Between the trimmed V and J ends, which lost 8 bases and 0 bases, there was a span of 17 bases. The CDR3 DNA reads TGTGCCAGCCTCCCCCGTCCCGGAAACTCCTACGAGCAGTACTTC. As protein: CASLPRPGNSYEQYF.

The rearrangement uses TRBV5-1 and TRBJ2-7; D remains unclear. CDR3 length equals 11 residues. The germline V gene encodes CDR1 SGHRS and CDR2 YFSETQ. Trimming took off 8 bases at V and 1 base at J, with 7 bases between the two ends. The CDR3 is CARQFSYEQYF. DNA for the CDR3: TGCGCCAGACAGTTTTCCTACGAGCAGTACTTC.

This clonotype was seen at least ten times. The chain is built from TRBV20-1 and TRBJ1-1, with unresolved D. Deletions cut 1 base from V and 6 bases from J, with 15 bases between. Looked up from germline, CDR1 is DFQATT and CDR2 is SNEGSKA (reference sequence). This CDR3 contains 14 residues. CDR3 DNA: TGCAGTGCTAGAGGAATAGAGGGTATCGCTGAAGCTTTCTTT. It yields the protein CSARGIEGIAEAFF.

This clonotype was picked up a small number of times. V gene TRBV19 combines with J gene TRBJ2-3; no clear D. Trimming left V 4 bases short and J 1 base short, with 9 bases between. CDR3 length: 14 residues. In germline, CDR1 is LNHDA, CDR2 SQIVND (reference sequence). The CDR3: CASSNRRGTDTQYF. DNA of the CDR3: TGTGCCAGTAGTAACCGAAGGGGCACAGATACGCAGTATTTT.

This clonotype has at least ten counts. The chain uses TRBV12-3 or TRBV12-4 and TRBJ2-5; 7 bases agree with TRBD1. V was clipped by 7 bases and J by 1 base; unmatched bases: 6. The CDR3 extends over 14 amino acids. The CDR3 nucleotides read TGTGCCAGCAAGCCGAGGGACAGCCAAGAGACCCAGTACTTC. This sequence encodes CASKPRDSQETQYF.

This clonotype was picked up many times. Here the CDR3 reads CASSYGGNNHNEQFF. In nucleotides, the CDR3 is TGTGCCAGCAGTTACGGCGGGAATAACCACAATGAGCAGTTCTTC. The chain links TRBV6-5 to TRBJ2-1; perhaps TRBD2 as D (6 bases). Trimming stripped 2 bases from V and 5 bases from J, with 13 bases between. The CDR3 is 15 amino acids. CDR1 MNHEY and CDR2 SVGAGI come from the germline V gene.

Many counts were recorded for this clonotype. The chain employs TRBV29-1 and TRBJ2-5; 10 bases map to TRBD2. The germline gives CDR1 SQVTM, CDR2 ANQGSEA. This CDR3 region has 13 residues. The V gene end was trimmed by 1 base and the J gene end by 4 bases; junction bases not matched to a gene: 0. The CDR3 here is CSVEGLAGETQYF. The CDR3 bases are TGCAGCGTTGAAGGACTAGCGGGAGAGACCCAGTACTTC.